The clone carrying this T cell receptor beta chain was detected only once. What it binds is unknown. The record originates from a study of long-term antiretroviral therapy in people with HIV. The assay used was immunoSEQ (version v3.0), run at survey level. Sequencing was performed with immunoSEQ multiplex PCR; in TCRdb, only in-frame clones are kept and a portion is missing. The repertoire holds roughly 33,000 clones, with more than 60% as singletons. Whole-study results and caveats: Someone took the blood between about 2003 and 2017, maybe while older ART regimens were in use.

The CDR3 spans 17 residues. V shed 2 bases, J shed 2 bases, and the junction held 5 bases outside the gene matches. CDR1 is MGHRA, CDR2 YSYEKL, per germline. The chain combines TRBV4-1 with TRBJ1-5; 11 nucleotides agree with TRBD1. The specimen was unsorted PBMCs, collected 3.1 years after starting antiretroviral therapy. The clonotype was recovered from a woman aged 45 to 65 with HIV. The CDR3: CASSQLDRGLGNQPQHF. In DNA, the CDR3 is TGCGCCAGCAGCCAATTGGACAGGGGGCTCGGCAATCAGCCCCAGCATTTT.